This TCR beta chain was sequenced in a study of T cells in Graves' hyperthyroidism and ophthalmopathy. The CDR3 contains 14 residues. V was pared by 6 bases and J by 3 bases, with 12 bases between. The germline gives CDR1 MNHEY, CDR2 SMNVEV (reference sequence). Regions amplified from RNA transcripts were the TCR beta CDR3 regions. The HTBI set primed first-round TCR CDR3 RT-PCR. TCRdb called the multiplex PCR reads again in MiXCR, with one record for every CDR3 protein. This table has under 350,000 distinct CDR3 sequences, roughly a fifth appearing once. This sequence joins TRBV27 and TRBJ2-1; a possible D gene is TRBD2 (5 bases). The clonotype was recovered from a woman aged 50 to 65 with Graves' hyperthyroidism. The sequencing sample was made of blood. The CDR3 region is CASRGDELYNEQFF. CDR3 DNA sequence: TGTGCCAGCAGGGGAGATGAACTCTACAATGAGCAGTTCTTC.